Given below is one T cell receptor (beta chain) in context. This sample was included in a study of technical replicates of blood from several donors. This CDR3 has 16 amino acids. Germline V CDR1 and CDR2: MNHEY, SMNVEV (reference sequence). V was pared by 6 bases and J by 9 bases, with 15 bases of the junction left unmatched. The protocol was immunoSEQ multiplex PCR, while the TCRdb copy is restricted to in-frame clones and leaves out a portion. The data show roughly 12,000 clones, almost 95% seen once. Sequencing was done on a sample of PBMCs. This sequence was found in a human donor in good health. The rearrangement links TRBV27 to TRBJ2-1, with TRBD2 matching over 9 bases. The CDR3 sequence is CASRGLGAGGGFEQFF. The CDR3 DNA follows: TGTGCCAGCAGGGGTCTGGGAGCGGGAGGTGGTTTTGAGCAGTTCTTC.